The sequence of this T cell receptor beta chain was determined in a study of molecular identifiers for immune sequencing clone quantification. TCRdb fed the PCR reads into MiXCR, producing one record per CDR3 protein. The sample shows about 54,000 distinct CDR3 sequences, 20% to 25% of them seen only once. Per germline, CDR1 SGDLS and CDR2 YYNGEE. The CDR3 is 17 residues long. The V end was cut by 3 bases, the J end by 6 bases, with 21 bases between. The TCR comes from a human donor in good health. Some libraries in this study had Jurkat cell RNA spiked in. This sequence joins TRBV9 and TRBJ2-2, with D tentatively TRBD2 (6 bases). The sequenced sample was naive CD8+ T cells from blood, with Jurkat cell RNA spiked in. Stated subset: FACS-sorted CD8+CD4-CCR7+CD45RA+ naive T cells. The CDR3 DNA reads TGTGCCAGCAGCGGGGGCCTCGCGGGGAAATCCCCCGGGGAGCTGTTTTTT. Protein sequence: CASSGGLAGKSPGELFF.